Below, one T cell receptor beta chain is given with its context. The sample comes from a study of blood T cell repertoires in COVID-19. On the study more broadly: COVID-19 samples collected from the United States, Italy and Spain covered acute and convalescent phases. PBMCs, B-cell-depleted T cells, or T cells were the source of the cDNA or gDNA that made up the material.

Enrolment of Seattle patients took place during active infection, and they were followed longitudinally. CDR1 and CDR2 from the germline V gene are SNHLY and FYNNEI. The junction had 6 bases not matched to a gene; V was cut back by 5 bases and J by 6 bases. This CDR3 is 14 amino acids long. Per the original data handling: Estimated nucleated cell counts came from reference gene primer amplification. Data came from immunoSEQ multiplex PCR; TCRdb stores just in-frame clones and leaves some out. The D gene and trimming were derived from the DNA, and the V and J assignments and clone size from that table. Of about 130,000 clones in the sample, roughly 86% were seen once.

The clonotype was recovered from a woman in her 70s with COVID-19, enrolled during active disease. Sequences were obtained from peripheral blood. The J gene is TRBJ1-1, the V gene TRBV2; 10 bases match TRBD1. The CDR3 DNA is TGTGCCAGCAGTCAGGACAGGGGGGAGTCTGAAGCTTTCTTT. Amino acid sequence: CASSQDRGESEAFF.